Following are 6 T cell receptor beta chains from one sample sequenced in a study of blood T cell repertoires in COVID-19. Assay: immunoSEQ multiplex PCR; the TCRdb copy retains only in-frame clones and omits some. Among about 49,000 clones listed, 80% to 85% were seen once. Sequences were obtained from peripheral blood. Receptors originate from a woman of 80 years or more with COVID-19, enrolled during active disease.

V usage is TRBV24-1 and J usage is TRBJ2-1; TRBD2 matches at 13 bases. This CDR3 is built from 14 residues. CDR1 is KGHDR, CDR2 SFDVKD, per germline. The trim removed 9 bases at V and 6 bases at J, leaving 4 bases unmatched. The CDR3 region is CATGGLAGINEQFF. The CDR3 DNA is TGTGCCACCGGGGGACTAGCGGGAATCAATGAGCAGTTCTTC.

This clone was detected a few times. DNA of the CDR3: TGTGCCACCAGTGAACCGGACAGGACCAGACGCGATGAGCAGTTCTTC. Its protein product is CATSEPDRTRRDEQFF. This chain connects TRBV24-1 to TRBJ2-1, with 7 bases fitting TRBD1. The CDR3 has 16 residues. The junction had 13 bases not matched to a gene; V was cut back by 4 bases and J by 8 bases. Germline values: CDR1 KGHDR, CDR2 SFDVKD.

V and J are TRBV19 and TRBJ2-5; D is undetermined. V was shortened by 2 bases and J by 2 bases, with 6 bases between the two germline ends. The germline V gene encodes CDR1 LNHDA and CDR2 SQIVND (reference sequence). This CDR3 is built from 13 residues. CDR3 region: CASSIKQQETQYF. The CDR3 DNA follows: TGTGCCAGTAGTATAAAACAGCAAGAGACCCAGTACTTC.

This sequence joins TRBV19 and TRBJ1-4, with D tentatively TRBD1 (6 bases). This CDR3 has 17 residues. The V and J ends lost 3 bases and 0 bases respectively, with 14 bases between them. Germline CDR1 and CDR2: LNHDA and SQIVND (reference sequence). Here the CDR3 DNA reads TGTGCCAGTAGTATGAGGGGGACAACCGCAACTAATGAAAAACTGTTTTTT. Its translation is CASSMRGTTATNEKLFF.

The chain links TRBV11-3 to TRBJ2-5; the D is unclear. The CDR3 covers 13 residues. Germline V CDR1 and CDR2: SGHNT, YENEEA. Trimming removed 1 base at V and 1 base at J, with 4 bases between. The CDR3: CASSLGIQETQYF. In nucleotides, the CDR3 is TGTGCCAGCAGCTTAGGTATCCAAGAGACCCAGTACTTC. The variable domain in full, completed from reference TRBV11-3 and TRBJ2-5, reads EAGVVQSPRYKIIEKKQPVAFWCNPISGHNTLYWYLQNLGQGPELLIRYENEEAVDDSQLPKDRFSAERLKGVDSTLKIQPAELGDSAVYLCASSLGIQETQYFGPGTRLLVL.

V gene TRBV27 combines with J gene TRBJ2-7; 7 nucleotides line up with TRBD2. V shed 8 bases, J shed 3 bases, and the junction held 4 bases outside the gene matches. Germline-derived CDR1 and CDR2 are MNHEY and SMNVEV (reference sequence). The CDR3 contains 12 residues. The CDR3 nucleotides are TGTGCCAGCGGAACGGGAGGCTACGAGCAGTACTTC. Translation gives CASGTGGYEQYF.